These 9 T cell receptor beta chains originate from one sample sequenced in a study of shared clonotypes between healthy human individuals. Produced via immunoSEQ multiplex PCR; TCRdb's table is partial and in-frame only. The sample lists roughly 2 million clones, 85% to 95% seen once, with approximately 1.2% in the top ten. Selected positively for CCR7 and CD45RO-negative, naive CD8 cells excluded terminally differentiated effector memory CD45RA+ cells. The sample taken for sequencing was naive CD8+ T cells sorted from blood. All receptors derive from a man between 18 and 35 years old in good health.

CDR3 in DNA: TGTGCCAGCAGGCAGGGGGTAGGTGCTGGTCAGCCCCAGCATTTT. This sequence encodes CASRQGVGAGQPQHF. The rearrangement joins TRBV6-5 to TRBJ1-5; 7 bases fit TRBD1. This CDR3 comprises 15 residues. Germline CDR1 is MNHEY and CDR2 is SVGAGI. The junction had 11 bases not matched to a gene; V was cut back by 6 bases and J by 6 bases.

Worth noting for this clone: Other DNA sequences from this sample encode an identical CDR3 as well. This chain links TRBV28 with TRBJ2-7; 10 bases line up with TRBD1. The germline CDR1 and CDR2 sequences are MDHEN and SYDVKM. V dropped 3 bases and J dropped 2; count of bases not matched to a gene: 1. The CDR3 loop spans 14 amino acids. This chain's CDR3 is CASSFGTGAYEQYF. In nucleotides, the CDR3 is TGTGCCAGCAGTTTTGGGACAGGGGCCTACGAGCAGTACTTC.

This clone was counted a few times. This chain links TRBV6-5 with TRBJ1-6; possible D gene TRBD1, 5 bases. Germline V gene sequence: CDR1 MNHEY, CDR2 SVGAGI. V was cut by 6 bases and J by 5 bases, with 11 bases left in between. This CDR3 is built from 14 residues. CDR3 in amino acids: CASSRTPNNSPLHF. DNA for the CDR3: TGTGCCAGCAGCCGGACACCCAATAATTCACCCCTCCACTTT.

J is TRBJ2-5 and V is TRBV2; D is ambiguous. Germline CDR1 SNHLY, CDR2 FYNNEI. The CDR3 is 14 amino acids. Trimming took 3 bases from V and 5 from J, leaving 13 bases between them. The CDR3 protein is CASSDPSSGETQYF. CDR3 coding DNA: TGTGCCAGCAGTGACCCTAGTTCCGGGGAGACCCAGTACTTC.

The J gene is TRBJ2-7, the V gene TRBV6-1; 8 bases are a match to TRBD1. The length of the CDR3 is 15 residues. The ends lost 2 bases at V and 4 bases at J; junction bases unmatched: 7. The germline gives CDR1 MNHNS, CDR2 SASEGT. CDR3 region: CASSESSGGGYEQYF. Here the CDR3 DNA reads TGTGCCAGCAGTGAATCGTCAGGGGGCGGTTACGAGCAGTACTTC.

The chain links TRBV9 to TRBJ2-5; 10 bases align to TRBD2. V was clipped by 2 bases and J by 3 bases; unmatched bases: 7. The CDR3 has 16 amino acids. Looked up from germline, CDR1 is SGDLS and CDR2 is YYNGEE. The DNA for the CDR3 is TGTGCCAGCAGCGTCCTCCAAGCGGGGGGGAAAGAGACCCAGTACTTC. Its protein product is CASSVLQAGGKETQYF. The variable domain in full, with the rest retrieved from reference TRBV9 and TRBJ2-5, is DSGVTQTPKHLITATGQRVTLRCSPRSGDLSVYWYQQSLDQGLQFLIQYYNGEERAKGNILERFSAQQFPDLHSELNLSSLELGDSALYFCASSVLQAGGKETQYFGPGTRLLVL.

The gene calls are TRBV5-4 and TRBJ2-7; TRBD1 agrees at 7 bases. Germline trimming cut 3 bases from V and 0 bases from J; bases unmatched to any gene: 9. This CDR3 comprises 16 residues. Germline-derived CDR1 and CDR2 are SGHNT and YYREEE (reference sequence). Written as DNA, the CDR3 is TGTGCCAGCAGCTGGATGCCTGGGGACAGCTCCTACGAGCAGTACTTC. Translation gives CASSWMPGDSSYEQYF.

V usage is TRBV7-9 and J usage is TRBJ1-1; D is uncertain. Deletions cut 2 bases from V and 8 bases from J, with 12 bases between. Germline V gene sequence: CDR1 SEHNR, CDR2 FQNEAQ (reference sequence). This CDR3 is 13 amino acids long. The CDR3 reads CASSLNSGVEAFF. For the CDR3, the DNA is TGTGCCAGCAGCTTAAACAGCGGAGTAGAAGCTTTCTTT.

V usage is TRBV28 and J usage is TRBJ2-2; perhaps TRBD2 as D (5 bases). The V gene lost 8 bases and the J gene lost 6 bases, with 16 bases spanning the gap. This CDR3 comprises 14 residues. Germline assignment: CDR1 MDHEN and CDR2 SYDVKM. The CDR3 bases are TGTGCCAGCGGCCTTCCTGAGGGTTCCGGGGAGCTGTTTTTT. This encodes CASGLPEGSGELFF.